These 5 T cell receptor beta chains originate from one sample sequenced in a study of lymphopenia after photon versus proton radiotherapy (dated by TCRdb to between 2019 and 2020). Receptor amplification or capture employed the immunoSEQ multiplex PCR assay. TCRdb took over this immuneACCESS table, retaining in-frame rearrangements with V and J assigned. Such tables are incomplete; in checked studies, under half of the missing clones stem from an unresolved V gene, and the remainder is unexplained. The sample data list tens of thousands of clones, and more than 75% of these were observed just once. The ten largest clones add up to 10% to 14% of the sample. The material was peripheral blood, obtained from a patient treated with proton-based radiotherapy. Source of these receptors: an elderly man with esophageal cancer.

The V call is TRBV4-3, the J call TRBJ2-3, with D possibly called TRBD1 or TRBD2 (5 bases each). The CDR3 length is 18 residues. V lost 0 bases to trimming and J lost 2 bases, with 18 bases between them. Germline loops: CDR1 LGHNA, CDR2 YSLEER. In nucleotides, the CDR3 is TGCGCCAGCAGCCAAGATCAGGCCCGAGGGGCCGTCACAGATACGCAGTATTTT. Its protein is CASSQDQARGAVTDTQYF.

This chain links TRBV15 with TRBJ1-2, with D possibly TRBD1 on 5 matching bases. This CDR3 contains 15 residues. Per the germline V gene, CDR1 is LNHNV and CDR2 is YYDKDF (reference sequence). The germline V and J ends were trimmed by 3 bases and 0 bases, with 11 bases remaining between them. CDR3 sequence reads: CATSSRTPTNYGYTF. In DNA, the CDR3 is TGTGCCACCAGCAGTAGGACACCTACTAACTATGGCTACACCTTC.

This rearrangement joins TRBV9 to TRBJ2-3, with 9 bases that match TRBD1. The length of the CDR3 is 15 residues. Germline V gene lookup returns CDR1 SGDLS and CDR2 YYNGEE. V was clipped by 4 bases and J by 9 bases; unmatched bases: 12. CDR3 residues: CASSKPGGQGGTQYF. The CDR3, as DNA: TGTGCCAGCAGCAAACCGGGGGGACAGGGAGGCACGCAGTATTTT.

This clone was observed a few times. The chain has TRBV7-9 and TRBJ1-6; the D is unclear. The CDR3 is 15 residues long. The germline V and J ends were trimmed by 5 bases and 7 bases, with 15 bases remaining between them. The germline V gene encodes CDR1 SEHNR and CDR2 FQNEAQ (reference sequence). The DNA for the CDR3 is TGTGCCAGCAGCGTCCCCGGGCGGGAAAATTCACCCCTCCACTTT. Its protein product is CASSVPGRENSPLHF.

The chain employs TRBV11-2 and TRBJ1-1; D remains unclear. Trimming cost V 3 bases and J 2 bases, with 7 bases left between them. The V gene's germline CDR1 is SGHAT and CDR2 FQNNGV. The CDR3 spans 13 residues. CDR3 in DNA: TGTGCCAGCAGCTTCGGAAGTAACACTGAAGCTTTCTTT. This translates into CASSFGSNTEAFF.